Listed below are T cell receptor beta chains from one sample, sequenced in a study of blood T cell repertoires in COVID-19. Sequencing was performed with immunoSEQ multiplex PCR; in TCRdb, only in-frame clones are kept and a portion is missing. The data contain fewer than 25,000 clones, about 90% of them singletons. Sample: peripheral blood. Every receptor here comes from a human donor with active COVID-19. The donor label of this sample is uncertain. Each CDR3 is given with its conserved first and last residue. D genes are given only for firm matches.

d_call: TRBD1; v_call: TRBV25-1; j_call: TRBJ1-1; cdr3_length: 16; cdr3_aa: CASSVRDSLMNTEAFF
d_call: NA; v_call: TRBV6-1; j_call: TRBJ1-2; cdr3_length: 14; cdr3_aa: CASSELAGDYGYTF
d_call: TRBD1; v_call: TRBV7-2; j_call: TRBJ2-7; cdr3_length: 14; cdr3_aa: CASSPGQASYEQYF
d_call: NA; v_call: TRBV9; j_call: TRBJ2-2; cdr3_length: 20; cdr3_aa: CASSSSWGSRAGVIPGELFF
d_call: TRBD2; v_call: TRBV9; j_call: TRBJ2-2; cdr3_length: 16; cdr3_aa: CASSVEASGSTGELFF
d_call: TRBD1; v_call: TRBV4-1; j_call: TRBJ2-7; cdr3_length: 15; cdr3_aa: CASSQGTGASYEQYF
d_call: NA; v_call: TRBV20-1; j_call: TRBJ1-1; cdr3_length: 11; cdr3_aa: CSARAGTEAFF
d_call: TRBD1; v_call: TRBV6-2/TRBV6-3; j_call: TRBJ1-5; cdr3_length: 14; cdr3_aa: CASSPGQSNQPQHF
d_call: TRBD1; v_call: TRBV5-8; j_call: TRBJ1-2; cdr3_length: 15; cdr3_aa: CASSLAGTGNYGYTF
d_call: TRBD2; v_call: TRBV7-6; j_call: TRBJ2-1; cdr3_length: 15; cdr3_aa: CASSTTSGGPNEQFF
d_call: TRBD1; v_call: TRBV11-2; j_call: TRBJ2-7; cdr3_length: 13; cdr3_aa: CASSPDRGREQYF
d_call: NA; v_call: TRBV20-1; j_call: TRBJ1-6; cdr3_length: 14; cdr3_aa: CSASRGPVNSPLHF
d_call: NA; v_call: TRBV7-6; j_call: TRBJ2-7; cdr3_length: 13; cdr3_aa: CASSLRARGEQYF
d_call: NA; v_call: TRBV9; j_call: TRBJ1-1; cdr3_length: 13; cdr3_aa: CASSAGDGTEAFF
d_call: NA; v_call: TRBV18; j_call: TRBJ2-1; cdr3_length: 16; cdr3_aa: CASSPASGQIYNEQFF
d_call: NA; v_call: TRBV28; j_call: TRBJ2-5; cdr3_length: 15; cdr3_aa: CASSPTPGYQETQYF
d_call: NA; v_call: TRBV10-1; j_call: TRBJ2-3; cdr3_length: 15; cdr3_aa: CASSEDCSSTDTQYF
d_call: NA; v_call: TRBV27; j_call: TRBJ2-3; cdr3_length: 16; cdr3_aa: CASSRGTVVSTDTQYF
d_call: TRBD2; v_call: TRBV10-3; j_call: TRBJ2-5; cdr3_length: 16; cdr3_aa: CAISDPGLAGVETQYF
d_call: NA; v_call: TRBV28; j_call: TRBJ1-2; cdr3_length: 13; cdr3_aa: CASSPPEDYGYTF
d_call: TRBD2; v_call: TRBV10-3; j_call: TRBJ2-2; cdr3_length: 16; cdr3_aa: CAISDTAGVRTGELFF
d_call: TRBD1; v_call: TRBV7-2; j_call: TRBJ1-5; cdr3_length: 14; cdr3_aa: CASSSQQGHQPQHF
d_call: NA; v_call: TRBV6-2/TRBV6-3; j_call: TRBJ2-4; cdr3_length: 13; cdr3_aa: CASSYYGSEDQYF
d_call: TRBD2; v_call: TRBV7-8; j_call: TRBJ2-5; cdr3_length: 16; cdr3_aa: CASSLDQRGGRETQYF
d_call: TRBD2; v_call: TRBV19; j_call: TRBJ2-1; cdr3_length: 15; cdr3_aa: CASSRAGTSYNEQFF
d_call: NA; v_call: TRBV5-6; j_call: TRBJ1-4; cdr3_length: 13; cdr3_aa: CASSLRVYEKLFF
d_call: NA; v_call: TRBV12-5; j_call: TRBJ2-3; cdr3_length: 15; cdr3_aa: CASGLGRGSTDTQYF
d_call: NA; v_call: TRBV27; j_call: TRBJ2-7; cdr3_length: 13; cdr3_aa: CASSRDFSYEQYF
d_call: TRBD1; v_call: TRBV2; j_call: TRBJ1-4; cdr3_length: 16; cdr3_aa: CASSEALGTGDEKLFF
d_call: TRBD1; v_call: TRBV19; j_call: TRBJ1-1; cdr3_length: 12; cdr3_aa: CASRQGATEAFF
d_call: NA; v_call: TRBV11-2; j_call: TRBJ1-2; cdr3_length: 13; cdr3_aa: CASRNTVGGGYTF
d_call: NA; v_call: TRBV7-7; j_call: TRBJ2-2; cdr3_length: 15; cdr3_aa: CASSLGGAGTGELFF
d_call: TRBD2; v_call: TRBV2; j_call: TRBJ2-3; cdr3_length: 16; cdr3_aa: CASRAPGLPPTDTQYF
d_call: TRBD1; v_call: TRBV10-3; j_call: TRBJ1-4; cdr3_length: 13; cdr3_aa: CASQGAWDEKLFF
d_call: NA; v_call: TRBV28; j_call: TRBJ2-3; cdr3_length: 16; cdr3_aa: CASSLVGYASTDTQYF
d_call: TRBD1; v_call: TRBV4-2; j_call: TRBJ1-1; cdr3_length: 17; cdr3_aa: CASSQGPQGAGVSEAFF